Listed below are T cell receptor beta chains from one sample, sequenced in a study of technical replicates of blood from a few donors. Assay: immunoSEQ multiplex PCR; the TCRdb copy retains only in-frame clones and omits some. In the table there are 81,000 or so clones, just over 95% of which are singletons. Source material: T cells isolated from PBMCs. The origin of the receptors is a human donor in good health. Each CDR3 is given with its conserved first and last residue. D genes are given only for firm matches. Part of the rows lack a size; the others show once, few, many or a class for expanded clones.

V gene,J gene,D gene,clone size,CDR3 DNA,CDR3 protein
TRBV30,TRBJ1-4,TRBD1,-,TGTGCCTGGAGTGCTCGAGGGGACAGGGCGGAAAAACTGTTTTTT,CAWSARGDRAEKLFF
TRBV19,TRBJ2-2,-,-,TGTGCCAGTATGTTCCAGACGAACACCGGGGAGCTGTTTTTT,CASMFQTNTGELFF
TRBV27,TRBJ1-1,-,-,TGTGCCAGCAGTTCCCTAGCCGGGATTATGGAAGCTTTCTTT,CASSSLAGIMEAFF
TRBV12-2,TRBJ2-5,-,-,TGTGCAAGTCGCTTAGTTGTTGAAAGTCATTCGCCCCAACTAGCGGGGGAAGAGACCCAGTACTTC,CASRLVVESHSPQLAGEETQYF
TRBV9,TRBJ2-3,-,-,TGTGCCAGCAGCGTAGCGGTTAGCACAGATACGCAGTATTTT,CASSVAVSTDTQYF
TRBV2,TRBJ1-3,-,-,TGTGCCAGCAGATACAGGGTATCTGGAAACACCATATATTTT,CASRYRVSGNTIYF
TRBV28,TRBJ1-5,TRBD1,-,TGTGCCAGCAGAGTAGGGACAGGGGATCAGCCCCAGCATTTT,CASRVGTGDQPQHF
TRBV5-6,TRBJ2-2,TRBD1,-,TGTGCCAGCAGCCGGACAGGGACCGGGGAGCTGTTTTTT,CASSRTGTGELFF
TRBV6-4,TRBJ1-1,TRBD1,-,TGTGCCAGCAATTCCACAGGGGGCTCAAACATGAACACTGAAGCTTTCTTT,CASNSTGGSNMNTEAFF
TRBV27,TRBJ1-5,TRBD1,-,TGTGCCAGCACCCCCCGGGACAGAGATCAGCCCCAGCATTTT,CASTPRDRDQPQHF
TRBV2,TRBJ2-7,TRBD2,-,TGTGCCAGCTCCGGGACTAGCGGGAGTGAGGGGTCCTACGAGCAGTACTTC,CASSGTSGSEGSYEQYF
TRBV6-4,TRBJ2-7,-,-,TGTGCCAGCAGTGAGTCCCGGGACACCTCCGAGCAGTACTTC,CASSESRDTSEQYF
TRBV10-1,TRBJ1-1,-,-,TGCGCCAGCAGTGAGTCCACGAAACAGGATGAAGCTTTCTTT,CASSESTKQDEAFF
TRBV25-1,TRBJ2-3,TRBD2,-,TGTGCCAGCAGTGATGGGAGGACTAGCGGGAGTCTAGATACGCAGTATTTT,CASSDGRTSGSLDTQYF
TRBV29-1,TRBJ2-7,TRBD2,-,TGCAGCTTCCGGACTAGCGGCTACGAGCAGTACTTC,CSFRTSGYEQYF
TRBV5-4,TRBJ1-1,-,-,TGTGCCAGCAGCTTGGACAGCATGAACACTGAAGCTTTCTTT,CASSLDSMNTEAFF
TRBV28,TRBJ1-5,TRBD1,-,TGTGCCAGCAGTTTGTCACAGGGGGTGGGTGGCAATCAGCCCCAGCATTTT,CASSLSQGVGGNQPQHF
TRBV18,TRBJ2-4,TRBD1,once,TGTGCCAGCTCATCGGGACAGGGAACAAACATTCAGTACTTC,CASSSGQGTNIQYF
TRBV2,TRBJ2-7,-,-,TGTGCCAGCCTCCAAGAGGCGGGTATAGGCGAGCAGTACTTC,CASLQEAGIGEQYF
TRBV10-1,TRBJ1-1,TRBD1,-,TGCGCCAGCTCCCCGACAGGGGGCGCCTCTGAAGCTTTCTTT,CASSPTGGASEAFF
TRBV5-1,TRBJ2-2,-,-,TGCGCCAGCAGCTTGGCGGGCAGGGACACCGGGGAGCTGTTTTTT,CASSLAGRDTGELFF
TRBV25-1,TRBJ2-3,-,-,TGTGCCAGCAGTATCCAGGCAACAGATACGCAGTATTTT,CASSIQATDTQYF
TRBV2,TRBJ1-1,-,-,TGTGCCAGCAAGGGGATGAACACTGAAGCTTTCTTT,CASKGMNTEAFF
TRBV6-6,TRBJ2-5,-,-,TGTGCCAGCAGTTACTCGGGAACTGGGAGCGTGGAGACCCAGTACTTC,CASSYSGTGSVETQYF
TRBV4-1,TRBJ1-5,-,once,TGCGCCAGCAGCCCGGTGGACACCAATAGCAATCAGCCCCAGCATTTT,CASSPVDTNSNQPQHF
TRBV4-1,TRBJ1-5,TRBD1,-,TGCGCCAGCGGACAGCCGGGACAGGTTTACAATCAGCCCCAGCATTTT,CASGQPGQVYNQPQHF
TRBV2,TRBJ1-5,-,once,TGTGCCAGCAGTGACAGGGGTCAGCCCCAGCATTTT,CASSDRGQPQHF